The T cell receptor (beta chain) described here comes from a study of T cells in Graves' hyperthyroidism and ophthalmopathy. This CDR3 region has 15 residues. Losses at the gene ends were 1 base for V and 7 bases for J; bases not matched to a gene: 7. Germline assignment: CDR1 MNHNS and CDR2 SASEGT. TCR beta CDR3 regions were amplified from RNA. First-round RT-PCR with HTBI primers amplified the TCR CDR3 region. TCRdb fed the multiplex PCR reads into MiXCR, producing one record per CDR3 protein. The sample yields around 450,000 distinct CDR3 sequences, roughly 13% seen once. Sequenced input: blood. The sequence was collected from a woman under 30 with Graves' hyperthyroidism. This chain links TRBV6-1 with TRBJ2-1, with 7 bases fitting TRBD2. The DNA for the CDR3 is TGTGCCAGCAGTGAAGTACTAGCGTCTGGGAATGAGCAGTTCTTC. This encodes CASSEVLASGNEQFF.